The next 29 T cell receptor beta chains were all read from a single sample in a study of cytomegalovirus exposure and HLA in healthy donors. Use of 60 Vbeta and 13 Jbeta primers characterized the PCR. Profiling relied on immunoSEQ multiplex PCR, and the TCRdb table lists in-frame clones only, not all of them. The data contain about 130,000 clones, roughly 80% of them singletons. Sequenced: PBMCs. The source of these receptors is a male donor in good health and CMV-seronegative.

The gene calls are TRBV7-9 and TRBJ1-1; unclear D gene. There are 13 residues in the CDR3. The germline V gene has CDR1 SEHNR and CDR2 FQNEAQ (reference sequence). With 3 bases removed from V and 1 base from J, the gap between germline ends came to 6 bases. The CDR3 region has the DNA TGTGCCAGCAGCTTTTCGGGGAACACTGAAGCTTTCTTT. Residues: CASSFSGNTEAFF.

The chain is built from TRBV5-1 and TRBJ2-7; 11 nucleotides align to TRBD2. The CDR3 spans 15 residues. V trimming: 3 bases; J trimming: 2 bases; junction bases outside the gene matches: 4. Germline values: CDR1 SGHRS, CDR2 YFSETQ. The CDR3 coding sequence is TGCGCCAGCAGCTCTACTAGCGGGGGACCCTACGAGCAGTACTTC. Translated, it gives CASSSTSGGPYEQYF.

This sequence joins TRBV7-6 and TRBJ2-5; a weak D match, TRBD1 (6 bases). This CDR3 has 15 amino acids. Looked up from germline, CDR1 is SGHVS and CDR2 is FNYEAQ. Trimming stripped 5 bases from V and 5 bases from J, with 18 bases between. In nucleotides, the CDR3 is TGTGCCAGCAGCGTCAGGGGTCCCACTCGGGAGACCCAGTACTTC. Translating it yields CASSVRGPTRETQYF. Drawing the rest from reference TRBV7-6 and TRBJ2-5, the complete variable domain is GAGVSQSPRYKVTKRGQDVALRCDPISGHVSLYWYRQALGQGPEFLTYFNYEAQQDKSGLPNDRFSAERPEGSISTLTIQRTEQRDSAMYRCASSVRGPTRETQYFGPGTRLLVL.

The gene calls are TRBV7-2 and TRBJ2-5, with 11 bases aligning to TRBD2. Per germline, CDR1 SGHTA and CDR2 FQGNSA. This CDR3 is 17 amino acids long. V was clipped by 5 bases and J by 2 bases; unmatched bases: 10. The CDR3 sequence: CASSPRTSGYSQETQYF. In DNA form, the CDR3 reads TGTGCCAGCAGCCCCCGGACTAGCGGGTACTCACAAGAGACCCAGTACTTC.

The chain joins TRBV19 to TRBJ1-5, with TRBD1 identical over 8 bases. The CDR3 totals 17 residues. The V segment lost 7 bases and the J segment 2 bases; nucleotides outside the gene matches: 13. CDR1 is LNHDA and CDR2 is SQIVND in the germline V gene (reference sequence). CDR3 sequence: CASTRVAGGMGNQPQHF. DNA for the CDR3: TGTGCCAGTACTCGCGTGGCAGGGGGCATGGGCAATCAGCCCCAGCATTTT.

The chain uses TRBV25-1 and TRBJ1-1; D remains ambiguous. The CDR3 length is 12 residues. The V end was cut by 6 bases, the J end by 5 bases, with 10 bases between. CDR1 is MGHDK, CDR2 SYGVNS, per germline. The CDR3: CASSRGLTEAFF. The CDR3 nucleotides are TGTGCCAGCAGCCGGGGTTTGACTGAAGCTTTCTTT. The full variable domain, rest sourced from reference TRBV25-1 and TRBJ1-1, is EADIYQTPRYLVIGTGKKITLECSQTMGHDKMYWYQQDPGMELHLIHYSYGVNSTEKGDLSSESTVSRIRTEHFPLTLESARPSHTSQYLCASSRGLTEAFFGQGTRLTVV.

This clone was found once. This sequence joins TRBV5-1 and TRBJ1-4; 7 bases line up with TRBD1. The junction had 3 bases not matched to a gene; V was cut back by 2 bases and J by 5 bases. The CDR3 length is 14 residues. Germline V gene data show CDR1 as SGHRS and CDR2 as YFSETQ. For the CDR3, the DNA is TGCGCCAGCAGCTTTCGGGACAGCAATGAAAAACTGTTTTTT. Translating gives CASSFRDSNEKLFF.

V and J are TRBV4-1 and TRBJ2-5; a possible D gene is TRBD2 (6 bases). V lost 3 bases and J 7 bases, leaving 18 bases between the germline ends. Germline V gives CDR1 MGHRA, CDR2 YSYEKL. This CDR3 has 15 residues. CDR3 residues: CASSHRTGVVATQYF. The CDR3 DNA reads TGCGCCAGCAGCCACCGTACGGGGGTAGTTGCGACCCAGTACTTC.

The chain links TRBV30 to TRBJ1-1, with D unclear. Germline CDR1 and CDR2: GTSNPN and SVGIG (reference sequence). Trimming cost V 0 bases and J 6 bases, with 8 bases left between them. There are 12 residues in the CDR3. The CDR3 DNA sequence: TGTGCCTGGAGTGTACGGGTCGCTGAAGCTTTCTTT. Its translation: CAWSVRVAEAFF.

The chain couples TRBV6-5 to TRBJ2-5; the match to TRBD1 covers 7 bases. Per the germline V gene, CDR1 is MNHEY and CDR2 is SVGAGI. V was pared by 6 bases and J by 1 base, with 2 bases of the junction left unmatched. The CDR3 contains 13 residues. This chain's CDR3 is CASRRQGQETQYF. In nucleotides, the CDR3 is TGTGCCAGCAGGAGACAGGGCCAAGAGACCCAGTACTTC.

The genes are TRBV30 and TRBJ1-2; 11 positions match TRBD1. Germline V lookup: CDR1 GTSNPN, CDR2 SVGIG (reference sequence). The ends lost 0 bases at V and 8 bases at J; junction bases unmatched: 11. The CDR3 length is 16 residues. CDR3: CAWSVLSPGQGEGYTF. The CDR3 region has the DNA TGTGCCTGGAGTGTTCTATCGCCGGGACAGGGGGAAGGCTACACCTTC. Complete variable domain (other parts from reference TRBV30 and TRBJ1-2): SQTIHQWPATLVQPVGSPLSLECTVEGTSNPNLYWYRQAAGRGLQLLFYSVGIGQISSEVPQNLSASRPQDRQFILSSKKLLLSDSGFYLCAWSVLSPGQGEGYTFGSGTRLTVV.

This chain links TRBV7-9 with TRBJ1-2; unclear D gene. V was trimmed by 0 bases and J by 8 bases, leaving 13 bases between them. Germline-derived CDR1 and CDR2 are SEHNR and FQNEAQ (reference sequence). This CDR3 has 14 residues. As DNA, the CDR3 is TGTGCCAGCAGCTTAGCAACTGAATCCCGCGGCTACACCTTC. Its translation is CASSLATESRGYTF.

This chain links TRBV10-2 with TRBJ2-7, with 8 bases lining up with TRBD1. This CDR3 contains 16 residues. V shed 2 bases and J 0 bases; nucleotides not matched to a gene: 6. The germline CDR1 and CDR2 sequences are WSHSY and SAAADI. CDR3 bases: TGCGCCAGCAGTGAGGATTTGGGGACAGGCTCCTACGAGCAGTACTTC. Translated, it gives CASSEDLGTGSYEQYF.

This clone was recorded once. The J gene is TRBJ1-1, the V gene TRBV27, with D possibly matching TRBD1 (5 bases). The CDR3 is 14 amino acids. Germline-derived CDR1 and CDR2 are MNHEY and SMNVEV (reference sequence). With 2 bases removed from V and 3 bases from J, the gap between germline ends came to 10 bases. The CDR3 region is CASSLGRGDTEAFF. Here the CDR3 DNA reads TGTGCCAGCAGTTTAGGGCGGGGGGACACTGAAGCTTTCTTT.

V usage is TRBV18 and J usage is TRBJ2-5; no clear D. The DNA end favors TRBJ2-7, so the J call may be wrong. This CDR3 has 15 amino acids. Germline V lookup: CDR1 KGHSH, CDR2 LQKENI. The CDR3 bases are TGTGCCAGCTCACCAGGAGCCAAAAACTCCTACGAGCAGTACTTC. It translates to CASSPGAKNSYEQYF.

This chain connects TRBV7-3 to TRBJ1-6; D unclear. V was shortened by 1 base and J by 8 bases, with 6 bases between the two germline ends. The germline V gene encodes CDR1 SGHTA and CDR2 FQGTGA. The CDR3 has 13 amino acids. The CDR3 DNA reads as TGTGCCAGCAGCTTAATGGCAGATTCACCCCTCCACTTT. Amino acids: CASSLMADSPLHF.

With regard to this clone: At one boundary the junction diverges from the germline segment, which might be a read error. This chain connects TRBV7-9 to TRBJ1-3; 8 nucleotides align to TRBD1. CDR1 is SEHNR, CDR2 FQNEAQ, per germline (reference sequence). This CDR3 has 15 amino acids. The CDR3 spells CSSSSRTGPGNTIYF. The CDR3 DNA is TGTTCCAGCAGCTCGCGGACAGGGCCTGGAAACACCATATATTTT. The full variable domain, completed using reference TRBV7-9 and TRBJ1-3, is DTGVSQNPRHKITKRGQNVTFRCDPISEHNRLYWYRQTLGQGPEFLTYFQNEAQLEKSRLLSDRFSAERPKGSFSTLEIQRTEQGDSAMYLCSSSSRTGPGNTIYFGEGSWLTVV.

In its sample, this clone was seen a few times. This chain connects TRBV15 to TRBJ2-7, with D possibly TRBD1 on 5 matching bases. Trimming pared 1 base from V and 0 bases from J, leaving 10 bases between. The CDR3 has 15 amino acids. Germline CDR1 reads LNHNV; CDR2 reads YYDKDF (reference sequence). The CDR3 nucleotides are TGTGCCACCAGCAGAGCTCCCGACAGCTCCTACGAGCAGTACTTC. Its protein product is CATSRAPDSSYEQYF.

The chain combines TRBV5-1 with TRBJ2-3; 9 nucleotides match TRBD1. Germline assignment: CDR1 SGHRS and CDR2 YFSETQ. The trim removed 1 base at V and 4 bases at J, leaving 7 bases unmatched. The CDR3 is 16 amino acids. CDR3 sequence reads: CASSLFGTGSADTQYF. The CDR3 coding sequence is TGCGCCAGCAGCTTGTTTGGGACAGGGAGCGCAGATACGCAGTATTTT.

This clone occurred a few times. The chain has TRBV7-2 and TRBJ1-1; D is undetermined. The V gene's germline CDR1 is SGHTA and CDR2 FQGNSA. The CDR3 consists of 13 residues. Trimming stripped 3 bases from V and 5 bases from J, with 10 bases between. The CDR3 protein is CASSLRVGTEAFF. Here the CDR3 DNA reads TGTGCCAGCAGCTTGAGGGTAGGGACTGAAGCTTTCTTT.

By share, this clone ranks as medium-sized (0.01 to 0.1%). V is TRBV14 and J is TRBJ2-7, with 9 bases fitting TRBD2. Trimming cost V 3 bases and J 0 bases; bases outside gene matches: 3. This CDR3 contains 15 residues. Germline V CDR1 and CDR2: SGHDN, FVKESK. In DNA, the CDR3 is TGTGCCAGCAGCCAGGGACTAGCTCCCTCCTACGAGCAGTACTTC. Protein: CASSQGLAPSYEQYF.

This clone came up a few times. The chain uses TRBV5-1 and TRBJ2-5; 8 positions match TRBD1. V shed 0 bases and J 5 bases; nucleotides not matched to a gene: 6. The CDR3 spans 15 residues. Germline assignment: CDR1 SGHRS and CDR2 YFSETQ. Here the CDR3 DNA reads TGCGCCAGCAGCTTGGGGGCAGGGGGCGAGGAGACCCAGTACTTC. Protein sequence: CASSLGAGGEETQYF.

V usage is TRBV4-1 and J usage is TRBJ2-7; D may be TRBD1 (5 bases). This CDR3 region has 12 residues. Between the trimmed V and J ends, which lost 4 bases and 6 bases, there was a span of 10 bases. Per the germline V gene, CDR1 is MGHRA and CDR2 is YSYEKL. The CDR3 DNA reads as TGCGCCAGCAGCCGTGACAGTGTCGAGCAGTACTTC. It specifies CASSRDSVEQYF.

This rearrangement joins TRBV6-4 to TRBJ1-5, with D unclear. Trimming took 5 bases from V and 0 from J, leaving 8 bases between them. Per germline, CDR1 MRHNA and CDR2 SNTAGT. This CDR3 has 14 residues. The DNA of the CDR3 is TGTGCCAGCAGTCCTGACACTAGCAATCAGCCCCAGCATTTT. Translating gives CASSPDTSNQPQHF.

Remarks on this clone: Mismatch with germline at one junction end may stem from a read error. The chain is built from TRBV5-1 and TRBJ2-4; tentatively, D is TRBD2 (6 bases). The length of the CDR3 is 14 residues. Germline lookup yields CDR1 SGHRS and CDR2 YFSETQ. The CDR3 sequence: CASSLDGGGNSQYF. In DNA form, the CDR3 reads TGCGCCAGCAGCTTGGACGGGGGTGGGAACAGTCAGTACTTC.

The chain has TRBV5-5 and TRBJ2-3; 11 bases agree with TRBD2. CDR1 is SGHKS and CDR2 is YYEKEE in the germline V gene (reference sequence). The CDR3 spans 18 residues. V lost 1 base to trimming and J lost 5 bases; unmatched junction nucleotides: 12. The CDR3 here is CASSLPRGRGLAEDTQYF. The CDR3 DNA reads TGTGCCAGCAGCTTGCCCCGGGGCAGGGGACTAGCGGAAGATACGCAGTATTTT.

The J gene is TRBJ1-4, the V gene TRBV30; 7 positions agree with TRBD1. The CDR3 loop spans 13 amino acids. Germline values: CDR1 GTSNPN, CDR2 SVGIG (reference sequence). The V segment lost 4 bases and the J segment 6 bases; nucleotides outside the gene matches: 5. CDR3 loop: CAWMGDSDEKLFF. The DNA of the CDR3 is TGTGCCTGGATGGGGGACAGCGATGAAAAACTGTTTTTT.

This clone was observed a few times. J is TRBJ2-7 and V is TRBV6-5; 9 bases map to TRBD2. This CDR3 comprises 15 residues. Germline V gene data show CDR1 as MNHEY and CDR2 as SVGAGI. Trimming took 8 bases from V and 2 from J; bases not matched to a gene: 10. CDR3 bases: TGTGCCAGCCACTCACCCCGGACTAGCGCCTACGAGCAGTACTTC. Encoded protein: CASHSPRTSAYEQYF.

V is TRBV30 and J is TRBJ1-2, with 10 bases matching TRBD1. V trimming: 3 bases; J trimming: 3 bases; junction bases outside the gene matches: 10. Germline loops: CDR1 GTSNPN, CDR2 SVGIG (reference sequence). This CDR3 has 16 amino acids. The CDR3 region is CAWRDRDRGIDYGYTF. The CDR3 nucleotides are TGTGCCTGGAGGGACCGGGACAGGGGAATCGACTATGGCTACACCTTC.